This is a list of T cell receptor beta chains from one sample in a study of CD8 T cells in ankylosing spondylitis. TCRdb re-derived calls from the 5' RACE reads in MiXCR, one entry per CDR3 protein. The sample holds 200,000 to 300,000 distinct CDR3 sequences, around 10% seen once. Material: blood, either unsorted or a sorted T cell fraction (not recorded which). Source of these receptors: a male donor with ankylosing spondylitis or in good health (not recorded which). The CDR3 runs from the conserved cysteine through the conserved F or W. D genes are given only for firm matches. Expanded clones get a size class; other rows say once, few or many, or leave the size out.

j_gene | v_gene | d_gene | abundance | CDR3aa | CDR3nt
TRBJ2-1 | TRBV12-3/TRBV12-4 | TRBD2 | many | CASSGGLAAEQFF | TGTGCCAGCAGTGGTGGACTAGCCGCTGAGCAGTTCTTC
TRBJ1-1 | TRBV29-1 | . | few | CSVEDLAPESNTEAFF | TGCAGCGTTGAAGATCTAGCCCCAGAATCGAACACTGAAGCTTTCTTT
TRBJ2-3 | TRBV10-2 | . | . | CASSELRQRQYF | TGCGCCAGCAGTGAGTTGAGGCAGAGGCAGTATTTT
TRBJ2-1 | TRBV20-1 | TRBD2 | . | CSARGRGTYNEQFF | TGCAGTGCCAGAGGGCGGGGGACTTACAATGAGCAGTTCTTC
TRBJ1-5 | TRBV5-1 | TRBD1 | many | CASSLGTGGQPQHF | TGCGCCAGCAGCTTGGGGACAGGGGGTCAGCCCCAGCATTTT
TRBJ2-3 | TRBV6-2/TRBV6-3 | TRBD1 | . | CASSYIPGTGSTDTQYF | TGTGCCAGCAGTTACATCCCCGGGACAGGGTCCACAGATACGCAGTATTTT
TRBJ2-3 | TRBV5-1 | TRBD2 | few | CASSFKRGVDTQYF | TGCGCCAGCAGCTTCAAGCGGGGGGTAGATACGCAGTATTTT
TRBJ2-2 | TRBV5-1 | . | many | CASMLQGGFTGELFF | TGCGCCAGCATGCTGCAGGGGGGGTTCACCGGGGAGCTGTTTTTT
TRBJ2-7 | TRBV7-9 | . | . | CASSPTGEVYEQYF | TGTGCCAGCAGCCCCACCGGGGAGGTGTACGAGCAGTACTTC
TRBJ1-5 | TRBV20-1 | . | many | CSARSQWGNQPQHF | TGCAGTGCTAGATCTCAGTGGGGAAATCAGCCCCAGCATTTT
TRBJ2-2 | TRBV7-7 | . | . | CASSRSGEAAGELFF | TGTGCCAGCAGTCGTTCAGGGGAAGCGGCCGGGGAGCTGTTTTTT
TRBJ2-3 | TRBV20-1 | . | many | CSAPPEGGSTDTQYF | TGCAGTGCCCCCCCGGAGGGGGGAAGCACAGATACGCAGTATTTT
TRBJ2-7 | TRBV20-1 | . | many | CSAREFSGLSYEQYF | TGCAGTGCTAGAGAATTTAGCGGATTATCCTACGAGCAGTACTTC
TRBJ2-1 | TRBV13 | . | many | CASFPRGFESNEQFF | TGTGCCAGCTTCCCCAGAGGGTTCGAAAGCAATGAGCAGTTCTTC
TRBJ2-7 | TRBV5-1 | . | many | CASSLTGSVSYEQYF | TGCGCCAGCAGCTTGACCGGGAGCGTTTCCTACGAGCAGTACTTC
TRBJ2-2 | TRBV24-1 | . | many | CATSDGAGTFTNTGELFF | TGTGCCACCAGTGATGGTGCCGGGACATTCACGAACACCGGGGAGCTGTTTTTT
TRBJ2-1 | TRBV18 | . | once | CASSPLSGSSYNEQFF | TGTGCCAGCTCACCCCTCAGTGGGAGCTCCTACAATGAGCAGTTCTTC
TRBJ2-1 | TRBV9 | . | many | CASSVATTVGHEQFF | TGTGCCAGCAGCGTAGCTACGACCGTCGGCCATGAGCAGTTCTTC
TRBJ2-3 | TRBV11-3 | . | few | CASSFRRKETYTQYF | TGTGCCAGCAGCTTCCGCCGGAAGGAAACTTATACGCAGTATTTT
TRBJ2-5 | TRBV2 | TRBD1 | . | CASSRTGEETQYF | TGTGCCAGCAGTAGGACAGGGGAGGAGACCCAGTACTTC
TRBJ2-3 | TRBV12-3/TRBV12-4 | . | many | CAARAASTDTQYF | TGTGCCGCCCGGGCAGCTAGCACAGATACGCAGTATTTT
TRBJ2-7 | TRBV5-1 | TRBD2 | many | CASSLFTSGGVTSYEQYF | TGCGCCAGCAGCTTGTTCACTAGCGGGGGGGTAACCTCCTACGAGCAGTACTTC
TRBJ2-1 | TRBV5-1 | TRBD2 | many | CASSLSGSYNEQFF | TGCGCCAGCAGCCTTAGCGGGAGTTACAATGAGCAGTTCTTC
TRBJ2-5 | TRBV5-1 | TRBD1 | many | CASSLSETGFGETQYF | TGCGCCAGCAGCTTGAGCGAGACAGGGTTTGGAGAGACCCAGTACTTC
TRBJ2-2 | TRBV7-6 | . | many | CASSPHRAAYTGELFF | TGTGCCAGCAGCCCTCACAGGGCGGCGTACACCGGGGAGCTGTTTTTT